The entry below gives a single TCR beta chain sequence along with its context. This specimen comes from a study of blood T cell repertoires in COVID-19. Study summary: The samples span acute and convalescent COVID-19 from the United States, Italy and Spain. From T cells, B-cell-depleted T cells, or PBMCs came the material, which was cDNA or gDNA.

In the study's own analysis: Counts of nucleated cells, estimated from reference gene primer amplification, were obtained. Using immunoSEQ multiplex PCR, the repertoire was profiled, and TCRdb retains in-frame clones only, with some absent. V and J calls and clone size are copied from that table; D and trimming were computed from the DNA. The table shows about 47,000 clones, with 84% occurring only once. The TCR comes from a man aged 55 to 70 with acute or convalescent COVID-19. Sequencing input: peripheral blood.

The CDR3 bases are TGTGCCACTCACCTCAGACAGGGTGGTGGCACTGAAGCTTTCTTT. It codes for CATHLRQGGGTEAFF. The chain recombines TRBV27 with TRBJ1-1, with TRBD1 matching over 7 bases. The CDR3 spans 15 residues. The germline V gene encodes CDR1 MNHEY and CDR2 SMNVEV (reference sequence). The trim removed 10 bases at V and 4 bases at J, leaving 15 bases unmatched.